This TCR beta chain was identified during a study of blood T cell repertoires in COVID-19. The overall study: Sites in the United States, Italy and Spain provided acute and convalescent COVID-19 samples. Sources were T cells, B-cell-depleted T cells, or PBMCs; the material itself was cDNA or gDNA.

In the original workflow: Using reference gene primer amplification, nucleated cell counts were estimated. This table comes from immunoSEQ multiplex PCR, and its TCRdb copy is limited to in-frame clones, with some not included. From that table come the V and J calls and clone size; the DNA was used to work out D and trimming. The table includes 50,000 or so clones, roughly 91% detected once. Germline V gene data show CDR1 as LGHDT and CDR2 as YNNKEL (reference sequence). This CDR3 is built from 14 residues. V lost 2 bases and J lost 2, with 10 bases in between. This clonotype originated in a man aged 45-65 years with active COVID-19. Sequenced sample: peripheral blood. The rearrangement uses TRBV3-1 (or the pseudogene TRBV3-2) and TRBJ2-7; TRBD1 is a possible D gene (7 bases). Here the CDR3 DNA reads TGTGCCAGCAGCCAAACAGGGGAGGCCTACGAGCAGTACTTC. It is translated as CASSQTGEAYEQYF.